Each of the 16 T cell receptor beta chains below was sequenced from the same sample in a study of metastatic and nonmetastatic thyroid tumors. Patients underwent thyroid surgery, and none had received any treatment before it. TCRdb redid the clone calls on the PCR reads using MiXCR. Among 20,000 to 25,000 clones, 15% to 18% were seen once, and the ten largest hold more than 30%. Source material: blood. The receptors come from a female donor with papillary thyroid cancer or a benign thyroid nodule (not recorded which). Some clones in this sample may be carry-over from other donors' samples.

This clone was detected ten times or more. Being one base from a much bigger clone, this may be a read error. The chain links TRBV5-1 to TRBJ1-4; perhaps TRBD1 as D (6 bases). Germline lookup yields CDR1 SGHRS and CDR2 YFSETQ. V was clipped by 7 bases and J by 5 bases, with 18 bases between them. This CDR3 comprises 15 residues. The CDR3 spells CASATLGQLNEKLFF. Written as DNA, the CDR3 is TGCGCCAGCGCCACCCTTGGACAGCTAAATGAAAAACTGTTTTTT.

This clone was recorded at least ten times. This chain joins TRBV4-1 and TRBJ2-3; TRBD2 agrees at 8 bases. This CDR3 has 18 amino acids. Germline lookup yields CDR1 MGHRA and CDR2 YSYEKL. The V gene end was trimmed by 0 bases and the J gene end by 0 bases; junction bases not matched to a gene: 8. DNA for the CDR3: TGCGCCAGCAGCCAAGAGAGAGGAACTAGCGGCAGCACAGATACGCAGTATTTT. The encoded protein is CASSQERGTSGSTDTQYF.

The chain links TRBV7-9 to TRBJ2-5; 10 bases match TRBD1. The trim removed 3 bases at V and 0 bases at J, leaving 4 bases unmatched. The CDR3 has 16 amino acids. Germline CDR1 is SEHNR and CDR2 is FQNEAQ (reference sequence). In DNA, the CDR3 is TGTGCCAGCAGCTTGGGGACAGGGGAGTACCAAGAGACCCAGTACTTC. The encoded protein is CASSLGTGEYQETQYF.

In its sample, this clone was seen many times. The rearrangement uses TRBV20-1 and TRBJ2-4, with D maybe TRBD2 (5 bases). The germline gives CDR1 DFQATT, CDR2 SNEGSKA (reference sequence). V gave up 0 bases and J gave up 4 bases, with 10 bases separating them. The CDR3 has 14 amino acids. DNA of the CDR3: TGCAGTGCTAGAGATGTCGGGGAGAAAAACATTCAGTACTTC. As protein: CSARDVGEKNIQYF.

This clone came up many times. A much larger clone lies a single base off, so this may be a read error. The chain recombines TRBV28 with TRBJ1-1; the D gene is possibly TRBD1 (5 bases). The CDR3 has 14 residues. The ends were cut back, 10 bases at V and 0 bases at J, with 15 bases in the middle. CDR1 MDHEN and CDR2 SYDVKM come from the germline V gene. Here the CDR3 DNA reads TGTGCCAACAGGACACAGATCATGAACACTGAAGCTTTCTTT. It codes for CANRTQIMNTEAFF.

CDR3 nucleotide sequence: TGCGCCAGCAGCTTGGGGCAGAGCACAGATACGCAGTATTTT. This sequence encodes CASSLGQSTDTQYF. This chain links TRBV5-1 with TRBJ2-3, with unresolved D. V gave up 0 bases and J gave up 0 bases, with 5 bases separating them. Germline values: CDR1 SGHRS, CDR2 YFSETQ. The CDR3 extends over 14 amino acids.

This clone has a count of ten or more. The CDR3 region has the DNA TGTGCCAGCAGCTTATTAGTAGCGGGGGGTGAGCAGTTCTTC. Its protein product is CASSLLVAGGEQFF. This chain links TRBV7-2 with TRBJ2-1; 10 bases line up with TRBD2. The CDR3 totals 14 residues. The trim removed 2 bases at V and 9 bases at J, leaving 4 bases unmatched. Germline assignment: CDR1 SGHTA and CDR2 FQGNSA.

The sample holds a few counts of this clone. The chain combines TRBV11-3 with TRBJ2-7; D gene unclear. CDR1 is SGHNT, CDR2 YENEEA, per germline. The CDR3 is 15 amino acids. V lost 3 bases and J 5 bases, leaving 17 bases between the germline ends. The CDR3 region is CASSFFHRMIHEQYF. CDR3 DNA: TGTGCCAGCAGCTTTTTCCATCGAATGATCCACGAGCAGTACTTC.

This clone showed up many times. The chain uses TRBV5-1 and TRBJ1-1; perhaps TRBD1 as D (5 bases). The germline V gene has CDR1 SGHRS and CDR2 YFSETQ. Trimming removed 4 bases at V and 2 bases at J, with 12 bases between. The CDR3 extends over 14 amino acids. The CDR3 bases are TGCGCCAGCAGCCCCATGACAGTTAACACTGAAGCTTTCTTT. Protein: CASSPMTVNTEAFF. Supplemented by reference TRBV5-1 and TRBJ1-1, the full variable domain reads KAGVTQTPRYLIKTRGQQVTLSCSPISGHRSVSWYQQTPGQGLQFLFEYFSETQRNKGNFPGRFSGRQFSNSRSEMNVSTLELGDSALYLCASSPMTVNTEAFFGQGTRLTVV.

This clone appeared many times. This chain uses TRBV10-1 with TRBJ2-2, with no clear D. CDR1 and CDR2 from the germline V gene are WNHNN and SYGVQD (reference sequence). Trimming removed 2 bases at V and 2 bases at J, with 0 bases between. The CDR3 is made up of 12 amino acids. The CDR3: CASSENTGELFF. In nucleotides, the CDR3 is TGCGCCAGCAGTGAGAACACCGGGGAGCTGTTTTTT.

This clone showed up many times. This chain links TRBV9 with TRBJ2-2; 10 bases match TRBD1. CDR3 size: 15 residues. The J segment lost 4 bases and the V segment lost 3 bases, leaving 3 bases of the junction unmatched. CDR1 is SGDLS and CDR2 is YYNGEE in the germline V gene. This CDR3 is CASSGGTGVTGELFF. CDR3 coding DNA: TGTGCCAGCAGCGGCGGGACAGGGGTCACCGGGGAGCTGTTTTTT.

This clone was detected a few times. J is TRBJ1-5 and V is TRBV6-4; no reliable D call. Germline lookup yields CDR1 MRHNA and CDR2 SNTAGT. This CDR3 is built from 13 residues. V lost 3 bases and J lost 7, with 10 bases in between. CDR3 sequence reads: CASSEEERQPQHF. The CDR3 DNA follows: TGTGCCAGCAGTGAGGAGGAGAGGCAGCCCCAGCATTTT.

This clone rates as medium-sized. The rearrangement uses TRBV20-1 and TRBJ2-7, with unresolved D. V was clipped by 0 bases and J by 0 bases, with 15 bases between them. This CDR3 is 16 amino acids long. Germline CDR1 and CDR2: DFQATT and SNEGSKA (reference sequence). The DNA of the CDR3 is TGCAGTGCTAGAGATCTGGCCACCCTTCACTCCTACGAGCAGTACTTC. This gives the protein CSARDLATLHSYEQYF.

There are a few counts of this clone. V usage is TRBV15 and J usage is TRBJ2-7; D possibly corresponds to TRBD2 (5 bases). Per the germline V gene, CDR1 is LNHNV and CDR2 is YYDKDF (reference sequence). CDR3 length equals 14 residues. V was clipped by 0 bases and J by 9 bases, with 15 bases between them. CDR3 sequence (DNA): TGTGCCACCAGCAGAGAAGGGAGCAGTAAGGGGCAGTACTTC. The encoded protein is CATSREGSSKGQYF.

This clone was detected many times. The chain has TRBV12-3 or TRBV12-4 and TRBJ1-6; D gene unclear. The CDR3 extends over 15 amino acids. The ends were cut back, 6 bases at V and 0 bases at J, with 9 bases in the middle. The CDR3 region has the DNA TGTGCCAGCAGCCGCCAGAGCTCCTATAATTCACCCCTCCACTTT. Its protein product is CASSRQSSYNSPLHF.

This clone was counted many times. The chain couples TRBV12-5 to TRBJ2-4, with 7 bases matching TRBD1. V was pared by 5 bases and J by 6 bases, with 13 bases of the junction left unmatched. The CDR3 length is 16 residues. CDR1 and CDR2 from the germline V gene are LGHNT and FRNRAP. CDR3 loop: CASGTWTGPMGNIQYF. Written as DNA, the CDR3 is TGTGCTAGTGGTACATGGACAGGTCCTATGGGAAACATTCAGTACTTC.